This TCR beta chain was recorded in a study of memory CD8 T cells in hepatitis C reinfection. Sequenced by immunoSEQ multiplex PCR; TCRdb stores in-frame clones only, minus some. The table has 6,400 or so clones, around 91% seen once; the top ten hold roughly 23%. Noted time point: pre-reinfection, 55 to 20 weeks before reinfection detection. TCR sequencing was done directly ex vivo on sorted cells, without expansion in vitro. This receptor was obtained from a middle-aged man with hepatitis C virus infection. The sequenced sample was naive CD8+ T cells sorted from blood.

The CDR3 nucleotides are TGTGCCAGTAGTATGTGGCTAGCGGGAGATACGCAGTATTTT. This codes for CASSMWLAGDTQYF. The chain is built from TRBV19 and TRBJ2-3; 8 nucleotides line up with TRBD2. The CDR3 has 14 amino acids. Per germline, CDR1 LNHDA and CDR2 SQIVND (reference sequence). The V gene end was trimmed by 3 bases and the J gene end by 5 bases; junction bases not matched to a gene: 4.